This T cell receptor (beta chain) was retrieved from a study of metastatic and nonmetastatic thyroid tumors. For the study at large: Across blood and tumor or nodule tissue, repertoires from malignant and benign thyroid patients were compared with one another.

Points from the study as a whole: In blood and tumor, TCR beta diversity was reportedly significantly higher in malignant thyroid tumors than in benign nodules.

In the original workflow: Built for papillary thyroid cancer, a distant-metastasis classifier drew on CDR3 differences across clinicopathological groups. Through MiXCR, TCRdb re-clonotyped the PCR reads. These V and J calls originate from TCRdb's pipeline instead of the authors' own analysis. The sample records approximately 65,000 clones, approximately 4% being singletons. Before thyroid surgery, none of the patients had received any treatment. This clone occurred many times. Its target is unknown. The CDR3 covers 14 residues. The germline CDR1 and CDR2 sequences are MNHNS and SASEGT. V lost 1 base, J lost 4 bases, and 1 base stayed unmatched.

The V and J genes are TRBV6-1 and TRBJ2-3; 8 nucleotides match TRBD1. The TCR sequence derives from a female donor with papillary thyroid cancer or a benign thyroid nodule (not recorded which). Some clones in this sample may be carry-over from other donors' samples. Sequenced sample: blood. The CDR3 sequence: CASSEETGADTQYF. The CDR3 region has the DNA TGTGCCAGCAGTGAAGAGACAGGGGCAGATACGCAGTATTTT.